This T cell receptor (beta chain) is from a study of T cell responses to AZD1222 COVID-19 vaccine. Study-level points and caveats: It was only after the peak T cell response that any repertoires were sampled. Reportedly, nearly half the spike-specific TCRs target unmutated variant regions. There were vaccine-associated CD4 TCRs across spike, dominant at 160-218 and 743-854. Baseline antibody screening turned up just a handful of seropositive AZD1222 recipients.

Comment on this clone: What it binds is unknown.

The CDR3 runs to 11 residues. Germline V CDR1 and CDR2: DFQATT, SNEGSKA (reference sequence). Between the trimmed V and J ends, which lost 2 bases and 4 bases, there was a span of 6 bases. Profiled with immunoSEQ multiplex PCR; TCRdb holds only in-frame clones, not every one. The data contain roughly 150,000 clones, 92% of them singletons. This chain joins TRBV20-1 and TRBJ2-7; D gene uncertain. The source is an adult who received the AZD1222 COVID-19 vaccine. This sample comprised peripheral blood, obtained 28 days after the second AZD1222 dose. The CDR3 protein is CSARWQYEQYF. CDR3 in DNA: TGCAGTGCTAGATGGCAATACGAGCAGTACTTC.